What follows describes a single T cell receptor (beta chain). The germline V gene encodes CDR1 MDHEN and CDR2 SYDVKM. Trimming cost V 2 bases and J 2 bases; bases outside gene matches: 3. The CDR3 contains 15 residues. The data were taken from a study of blood T cell repertoires in COVID-19. On the study more broadly: Samples came from the United States, Italy and Spain, spanning acute and convalescent COVID-19.

In the original processing: Amplified reference gene primers provided the basis for estimating nucleated cell counts. Clones were sequenced by immunoSEQ multiplex PCR, and TCRdb holds only the in-frame ones, with some missing. V and J calls and clone size are as listed in that table; D and trimming were resolved from the DNA. The table records fewer than 700,000 clones, approximately 91% of them present only once. Seattle's cohort entered during active infection and was followed longitudinally. The chain combines TRBV28 with TRBJ1-5; 7 positions agree with TRBD1. The sequence was collected from a woman aged 50 to 60 with COVID-19, enrolled during active disease. The sample taken for sequencing was peripheral blood. CDR3: CASSLRQGGNQPQHF. CDR3 sequence (DNA): TGTGCCAGCAGTTTAAGGCAGGGGGGCAATCAGCCCCAGCATTTT.